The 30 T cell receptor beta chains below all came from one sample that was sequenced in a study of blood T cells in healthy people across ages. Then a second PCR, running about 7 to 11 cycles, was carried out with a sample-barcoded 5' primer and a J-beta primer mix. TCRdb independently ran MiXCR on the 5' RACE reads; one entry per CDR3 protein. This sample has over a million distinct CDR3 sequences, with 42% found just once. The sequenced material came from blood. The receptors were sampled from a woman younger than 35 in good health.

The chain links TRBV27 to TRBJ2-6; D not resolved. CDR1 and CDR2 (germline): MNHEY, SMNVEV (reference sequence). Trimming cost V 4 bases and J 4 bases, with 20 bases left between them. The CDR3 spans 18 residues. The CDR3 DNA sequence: TGTGCCAGCAGTTGGAAGACGCCCGTTGTATCAGGGGCCAACGTCCTGACTTTC. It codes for CASSWKTPVVSGANVLTF.

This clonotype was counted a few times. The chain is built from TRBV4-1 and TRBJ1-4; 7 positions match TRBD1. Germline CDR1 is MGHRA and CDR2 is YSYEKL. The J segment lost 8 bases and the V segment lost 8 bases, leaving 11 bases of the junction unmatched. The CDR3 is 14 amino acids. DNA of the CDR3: TGCGCCAGCGGACCAGGGGGGATTTTAGAAAAACTGTTTTTT. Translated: CASGPGGILEKLFF.

The CDR3 loop reads CASSLLGQGATEYF. The CDR3 bases are TGTGCCAGCAGTTTATTAGGACAGGGGGCCACCGAGTACTTC. The chain combines TRBV28 with TRBJ2-5, with 11 bases matching TRBD1. The V gene's germline CDR1 is MDHEN and CDR2 SYDVKM. This CDR3 has 14 amino acids. Germline trimming cut 1 base from V and 12 bases from J; bases unmatched to any gene: 7.

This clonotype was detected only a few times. The DNA for the CDR3 is TGTGCCAGCAGCACCGGGGCGTACAATGAGCAGTTCTTC. Its translation is CASSTGAYNEQFF. The chain has TRBV28 and TRBJ2-1; either TRBD1 or TRBD2 may fit D (5 bases each). CDR1 is MDHEN, CDR2 SYDVKM, per germline. The CDR3 runs 13 residues. V gave up 6 bases and J gave up 4 bases, with 10 bases separating them.

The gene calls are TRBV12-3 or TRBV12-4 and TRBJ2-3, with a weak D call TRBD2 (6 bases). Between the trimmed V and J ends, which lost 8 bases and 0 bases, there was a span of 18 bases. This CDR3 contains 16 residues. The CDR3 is CASPPPPGESTDTQYF. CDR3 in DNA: TGTGCCAGCCCGCCCCCCCCGGGGGAGAGCACAGATACGCAGTATTTT.

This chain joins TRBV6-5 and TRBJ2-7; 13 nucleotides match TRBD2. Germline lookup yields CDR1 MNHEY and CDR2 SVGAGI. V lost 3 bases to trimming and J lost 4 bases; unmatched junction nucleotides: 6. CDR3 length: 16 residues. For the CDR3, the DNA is TGTGCCAGCAGTTATGGACTAGCGGGGGATGGATACGAGCAGTACTTC. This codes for CASSYGLAGDGYEQYF.

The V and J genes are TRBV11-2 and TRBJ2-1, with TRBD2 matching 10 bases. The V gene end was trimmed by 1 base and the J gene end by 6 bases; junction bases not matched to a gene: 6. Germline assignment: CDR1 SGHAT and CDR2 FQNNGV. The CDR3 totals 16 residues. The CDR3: CASSLVGSGRTNEQFF. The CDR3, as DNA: TGTGCCAGCAGCTTAGTAGGTAGCGGGAGGACCAATGAGCAGTTCTTC.

CDR3: CSARDRAGNYGYTF. The CDR3 coding sequence is TGCAGTGCTAGAGATCGGGCAGGGAACTATGGCTACACCTTC. The chain combines TRBV20-1 with TRBJ1-2; D is possibly TRBD1 (5 bases). The CDR3 is 14 residues long. V was clipped by 0 bases and J by 2 bases, with 10 bases between them. Germline loops: CDR1 DFQATT, CDR2 SNEGSKA (reference sequence).

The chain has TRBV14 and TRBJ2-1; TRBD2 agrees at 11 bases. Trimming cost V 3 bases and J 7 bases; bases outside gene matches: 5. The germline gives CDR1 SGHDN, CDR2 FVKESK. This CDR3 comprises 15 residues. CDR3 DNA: TGTGCCAGCAGCCAGCTAGCGGGAGGACATAATGAGCAGTTCTTC. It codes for CASSQLAGGHNEQFF.

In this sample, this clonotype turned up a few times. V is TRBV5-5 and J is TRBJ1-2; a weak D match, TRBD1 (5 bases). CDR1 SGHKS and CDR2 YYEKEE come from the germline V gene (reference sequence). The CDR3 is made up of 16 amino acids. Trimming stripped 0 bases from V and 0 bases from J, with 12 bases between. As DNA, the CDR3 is TGTGCCAGCAGCTTGGGGCAGGGACCATCTAACTATGGCTACACCTTC. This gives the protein CASSLGQGPSNYGYTF.

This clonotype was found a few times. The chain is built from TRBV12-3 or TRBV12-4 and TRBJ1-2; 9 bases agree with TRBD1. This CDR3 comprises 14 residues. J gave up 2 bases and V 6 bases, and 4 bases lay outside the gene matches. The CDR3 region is CASRGDRENYGYTF. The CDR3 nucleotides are TGTGCCAGCAGGGGGGACAGGGAAAACTATGGCTACACCTTC.

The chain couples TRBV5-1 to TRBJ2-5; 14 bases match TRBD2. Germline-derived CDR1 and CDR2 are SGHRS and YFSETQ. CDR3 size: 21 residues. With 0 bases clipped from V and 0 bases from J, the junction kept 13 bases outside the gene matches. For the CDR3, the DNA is TGCGCCAGCAGCTTGGCCCGTACCGGGACTAGCGGGGGACGGTACCAAGAGACCCAGTACTTC. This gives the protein CASSLARTGTSGGRYQETQYF.

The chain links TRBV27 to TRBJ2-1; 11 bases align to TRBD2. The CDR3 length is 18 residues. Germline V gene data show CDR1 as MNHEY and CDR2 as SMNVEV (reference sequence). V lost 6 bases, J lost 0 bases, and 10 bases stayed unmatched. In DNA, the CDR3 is TGTGCCAGCAGGAGGGGACTAGCGGAATTTAGCTCCTACAATGAGCAGTTCTTC. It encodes CASRRGLAEFSSYNEQFF.

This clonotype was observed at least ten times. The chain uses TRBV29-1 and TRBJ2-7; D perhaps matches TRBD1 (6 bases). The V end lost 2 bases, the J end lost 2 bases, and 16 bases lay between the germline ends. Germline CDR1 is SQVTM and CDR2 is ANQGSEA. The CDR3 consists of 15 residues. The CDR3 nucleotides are TGCAGCGTTGAATTACTTGGGACAACCACCTACGAGCAGTACTTC. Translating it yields CSVELLGTTTYEQYF.

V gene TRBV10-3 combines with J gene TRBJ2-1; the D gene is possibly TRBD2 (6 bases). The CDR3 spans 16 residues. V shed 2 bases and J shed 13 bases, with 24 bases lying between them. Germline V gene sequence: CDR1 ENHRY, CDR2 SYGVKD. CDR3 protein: CAISEGIKRPGETQFF. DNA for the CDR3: TGTGCCATCAGTGAGGGGATAAAGCGGCCGGGAGAGACCCAGTTCTTC.

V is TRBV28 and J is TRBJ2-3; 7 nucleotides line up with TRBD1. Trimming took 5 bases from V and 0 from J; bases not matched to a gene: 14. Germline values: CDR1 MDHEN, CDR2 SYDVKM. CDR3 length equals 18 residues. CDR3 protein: CASSTYRQGTSSTDTQYF. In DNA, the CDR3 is TGTGCCAGCAGTACCTACCGACAGGGTACCTCTAGCACAGATACGCAGTATTTT.

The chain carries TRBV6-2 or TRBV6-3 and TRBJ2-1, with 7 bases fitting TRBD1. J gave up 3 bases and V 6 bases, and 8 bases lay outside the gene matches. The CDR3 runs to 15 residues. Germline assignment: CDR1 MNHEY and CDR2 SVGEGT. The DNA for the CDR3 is TGTGCCAGCAGGTCTGGGACAGACATCTACAATGAGCAGTTCTTC. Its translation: CASRSGTDIYNEQFF.

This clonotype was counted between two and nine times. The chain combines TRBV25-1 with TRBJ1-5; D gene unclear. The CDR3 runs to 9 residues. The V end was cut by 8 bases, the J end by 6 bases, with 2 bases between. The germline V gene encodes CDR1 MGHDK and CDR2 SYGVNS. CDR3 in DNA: TGTGCCAGCTCTCAGCCCCAGCATTTT. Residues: CASSQPQHF.

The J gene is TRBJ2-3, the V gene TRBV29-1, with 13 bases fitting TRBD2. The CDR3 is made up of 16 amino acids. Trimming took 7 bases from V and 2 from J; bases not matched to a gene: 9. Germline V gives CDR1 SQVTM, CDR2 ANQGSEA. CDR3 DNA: TGCAGCGGGAAGGGACTAGCGGGGAGCTACACAGATACGCAGTATTTT. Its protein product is CSGKGLAGSYTDTQYF.

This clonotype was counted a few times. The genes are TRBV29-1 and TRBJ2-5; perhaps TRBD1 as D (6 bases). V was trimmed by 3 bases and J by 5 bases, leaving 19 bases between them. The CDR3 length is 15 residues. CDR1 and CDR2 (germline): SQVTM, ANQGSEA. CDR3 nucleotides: TGCAGCGTTGACCGAAGGGGCAGGGGAAGCGAGACCCAGTACTTC. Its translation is CSVDRRGRGSETQYF.

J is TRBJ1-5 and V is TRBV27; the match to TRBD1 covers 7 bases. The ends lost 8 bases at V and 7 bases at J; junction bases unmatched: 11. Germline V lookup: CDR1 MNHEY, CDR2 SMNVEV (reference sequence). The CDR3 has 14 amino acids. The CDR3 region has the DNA TGTGCCAGCCGCAAAGTTACAGGGGAACAGCCCCAGCATTTT. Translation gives CASRKVTGEQPQHF.

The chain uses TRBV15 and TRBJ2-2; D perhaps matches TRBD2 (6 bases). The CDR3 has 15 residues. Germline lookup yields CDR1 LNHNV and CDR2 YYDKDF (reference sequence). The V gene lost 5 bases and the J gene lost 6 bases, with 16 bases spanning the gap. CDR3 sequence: CATSPRKGGAGELFF. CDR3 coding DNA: TGTGCCACCAGCCCCCGCAAGGGAGGCGCCGGGGAGCTGTTTTTT.

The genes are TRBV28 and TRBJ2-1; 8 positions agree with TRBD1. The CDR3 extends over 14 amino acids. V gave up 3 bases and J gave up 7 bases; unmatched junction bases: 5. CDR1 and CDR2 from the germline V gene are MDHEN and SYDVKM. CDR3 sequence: CASSFFDRGNEQFF. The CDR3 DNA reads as TGTGCCAGCAGTTTCTTCGACAGGGGTAATGAGCAGTTCTTC. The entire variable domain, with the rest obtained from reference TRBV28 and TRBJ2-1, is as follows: DVKVTQSSRYLVKRTGEKVFLECVQDMDHENMFWYRQDPGLGLRLIYFSYDVKMKEKGDIPEGYSVSREKKERFSLILESASTNQTSMYLCASSFFDRGNEQFFGPGTRLTVL.

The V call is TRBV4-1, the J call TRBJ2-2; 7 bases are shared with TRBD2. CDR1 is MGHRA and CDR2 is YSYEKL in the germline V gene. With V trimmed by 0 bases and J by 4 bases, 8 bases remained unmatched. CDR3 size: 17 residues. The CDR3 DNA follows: TGCGCCAGCAGCCAAGATAGAGAGGGAGGGTTCACCGGGGAGCTGTTTTTT. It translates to CASSQDREGGFTGELFF.

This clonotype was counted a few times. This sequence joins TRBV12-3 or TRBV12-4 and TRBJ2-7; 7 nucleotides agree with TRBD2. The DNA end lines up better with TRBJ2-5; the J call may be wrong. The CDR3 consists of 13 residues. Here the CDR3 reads CASSLLAAKTQYF. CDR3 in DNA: TGTGCCAGCAGTTTGCTAGCGGCCAAGACCCAGTACTTC.

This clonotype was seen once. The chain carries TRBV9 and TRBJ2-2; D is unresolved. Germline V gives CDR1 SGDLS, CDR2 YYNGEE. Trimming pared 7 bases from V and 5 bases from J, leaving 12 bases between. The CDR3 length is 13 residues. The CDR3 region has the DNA TGTGCCAGCCTTCGCGAGTTAACCGGGGAGCTGTTTTTT. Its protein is CASLRELTGELFF.

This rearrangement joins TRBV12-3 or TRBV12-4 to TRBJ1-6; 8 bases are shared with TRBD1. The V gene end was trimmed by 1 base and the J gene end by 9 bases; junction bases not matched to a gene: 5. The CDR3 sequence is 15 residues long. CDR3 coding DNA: TGTGCCAGCAGTTTAGGCGGCAGGGGGCGTTCACCCCTCCACTTT. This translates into CASSLGGRGRSPLHF.

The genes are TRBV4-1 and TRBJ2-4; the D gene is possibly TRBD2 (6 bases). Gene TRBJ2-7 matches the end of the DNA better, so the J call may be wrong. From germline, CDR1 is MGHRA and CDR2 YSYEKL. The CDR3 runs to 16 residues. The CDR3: CASSQVEGIKAYEQYF. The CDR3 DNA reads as TGCGCCAGCAGCCAAGTGGAGGGGATTAAAGCCTACGAGCAGTACTTC.

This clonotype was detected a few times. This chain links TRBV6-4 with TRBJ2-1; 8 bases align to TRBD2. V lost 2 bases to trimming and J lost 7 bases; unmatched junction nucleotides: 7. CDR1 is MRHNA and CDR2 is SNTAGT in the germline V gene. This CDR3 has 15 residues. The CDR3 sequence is CASSDGTSYRNEQFF. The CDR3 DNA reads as TGTGCCAGCAGTGACGGGACTAGTTATAGAAATGAGCAGTTCTTC.

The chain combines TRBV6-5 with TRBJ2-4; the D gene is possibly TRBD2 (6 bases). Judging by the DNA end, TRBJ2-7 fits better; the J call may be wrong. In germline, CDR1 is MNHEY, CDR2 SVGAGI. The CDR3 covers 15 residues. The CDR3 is CASAWGVQDSYEQYF. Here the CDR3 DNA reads TGTGCCAGCGCTTGGGGGGTGCAGGACTCCTACGAGCAGTACTTC.